This T cell receptor beta chain appears in the sequencing data of a study of read filtering for tumor transcriptome and immune sequencing. Study-level background: Among patients, approximately 17 were male and about 15 female, aged roughly 45 to 80 (mean roughly 63). TCR-mapped reads were about 3.5 to 11 million with IR-seq versus roughly 75 to 1,400 with RNA-seq.

This CDR3 has 18 residues. The germline CDR1 and CDR2 sequences are LGHNA and YNFKEQ. V lost 4 bases, J lost 2 bases, and 14 bases stayed unmatched. This library used around 0.4 ug RNA and molecular barcoded adaptors spanning alpha/delta and beta/gamma chains. One entry per CDR3 protein results from TCRdb running MiXCR on the reads. The sample yields roughly 90,000 distinct CDR3 sequences, around 12% seen once. This clonotype was seen many times. The V gene is TRBV4-2, the J gene TRBJ2-3, with 8 bases lining up with TRBD1. Sequenced sample: a population of CD138-negative cells sorted from bone marrow. This receptor was taken from a donor at least 40 years old with multiple myeloma. The CDR3 reads CASSLGTGSLSFTDTQYF. The CDR3 DNA is TGTGCCAGCAGCCTGGGGACAGGTTCCCTCTCGTTCACAGATACGCAGTATTTT.